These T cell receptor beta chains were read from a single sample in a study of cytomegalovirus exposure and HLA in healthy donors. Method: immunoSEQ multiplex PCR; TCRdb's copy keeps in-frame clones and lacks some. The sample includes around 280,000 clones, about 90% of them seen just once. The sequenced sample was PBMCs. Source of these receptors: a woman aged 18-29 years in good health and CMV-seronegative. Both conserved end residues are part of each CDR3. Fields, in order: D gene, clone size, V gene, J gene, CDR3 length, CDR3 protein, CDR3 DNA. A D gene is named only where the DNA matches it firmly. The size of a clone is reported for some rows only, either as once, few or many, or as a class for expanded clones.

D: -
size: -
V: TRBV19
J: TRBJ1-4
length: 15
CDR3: CASRGPTEGNEKLFF
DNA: TGTGCCAGTAGGGGACCCACGGAGGGTAATGAAAAACTGTTTTTT

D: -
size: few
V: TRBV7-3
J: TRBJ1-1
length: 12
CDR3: CASSTGNTEAFF
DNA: TGTGCCAGCAGTACAGGGAACACTGAAGCTTTCTTT

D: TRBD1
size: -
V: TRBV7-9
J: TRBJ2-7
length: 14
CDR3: CASSLRQGSYEQYF
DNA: TGTGCCAGCAGCTTAAGACAGGGCTCCTACGAGCAGTACTTC

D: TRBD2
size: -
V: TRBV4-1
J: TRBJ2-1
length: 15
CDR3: CASSQRTSGYNEQFF
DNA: TGCGCCAGCAGCCAGAGGACTAGCGGTTACAATGAGCAGTTCTTC

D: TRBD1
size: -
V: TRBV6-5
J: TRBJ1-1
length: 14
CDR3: CASSPRQGNTEAFF
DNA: TGTGCCAGCAGTCCAAGACAGGGGAACACTGAAGCTTTCTTT

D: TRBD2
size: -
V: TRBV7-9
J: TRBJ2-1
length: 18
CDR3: CASSLAILAGAINNEQFF
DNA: TGTGCCAGCAGCTTAGCGATCCTAGCGGGGGCCATAAACAATGAGCAGTTCTTC

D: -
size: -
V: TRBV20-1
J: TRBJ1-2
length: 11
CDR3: CSAWAENGYTF
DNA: TGCAGTGCCTGGGCAGAAAATGGCTACACCTTC

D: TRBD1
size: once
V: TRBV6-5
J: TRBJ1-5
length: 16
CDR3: CASSSTGTGGFQPQHF
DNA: TGTGCCAGCAGTTCGACCGGGACAGGGGGTTTCCAGCCCCAGCATTTT

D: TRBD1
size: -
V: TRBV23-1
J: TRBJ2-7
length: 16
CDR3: CASSPRGGQGHYEQYF
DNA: TGCGCCAGCTCTCCGAGGGGGGGACAGGGTCACTACGAGCAGTACTTC

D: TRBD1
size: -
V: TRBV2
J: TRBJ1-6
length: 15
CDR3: CASSGDRGSNSPLHF
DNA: TGTGCCAGCAGCGGGGACAGGGGAAGCAATTCACCCCTCCACTTT

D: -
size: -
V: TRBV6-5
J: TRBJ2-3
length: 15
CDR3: CASSSSQGSTDTQYF
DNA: TGTGCCAGCAGTTCATCTCAGGGGAGCACAGATACGCAGTATTTT

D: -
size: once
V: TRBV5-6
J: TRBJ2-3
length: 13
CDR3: CASSLTSVDTQYF
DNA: TGTGCCAGCAGCTTGACTTCTGTTGATACGCAGTATTTT

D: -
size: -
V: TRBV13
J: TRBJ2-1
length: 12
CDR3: CASSLVSSEQFF
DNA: TGTGCCAGCAGCTTAGTCTCGAGTGAGCAGTTCTTC

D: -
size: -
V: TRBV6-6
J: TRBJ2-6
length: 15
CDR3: CASALTSSGANVLTF
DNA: TGTGCCAGCGCCCTAACCTCTTCTGGGGCCAACGTCCTGACTTTC

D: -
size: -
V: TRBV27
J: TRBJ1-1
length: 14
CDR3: CASSILQGNTEAFF
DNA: TGTGCCAGCAGTATTTTACAGGGGAACACTGAAGCTTTCTTT

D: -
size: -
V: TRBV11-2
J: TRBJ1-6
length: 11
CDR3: CASSLVGSPHF
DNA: TGTGCCAGCAGCTTAGTAGGGAGTCCCCACTTT

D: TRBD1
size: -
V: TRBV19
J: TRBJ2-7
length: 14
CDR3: CASSISTGAVEQYF
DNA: TGTGCCAGTAGTATCTCAACAGGGGCAGTCGAGCAGTACTTC

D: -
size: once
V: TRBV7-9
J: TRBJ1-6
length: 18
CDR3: CASSSISLRDGRSSPLHF
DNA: TGTGCCAGCAGCTCTATATCACTTCGGGACGGGAGATCTTCACCCCTCCACTTT

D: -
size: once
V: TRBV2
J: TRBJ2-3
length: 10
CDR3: CASSRDTQYF
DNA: TGTGCCAGCAGCCGAGATACGCAGTATTTT

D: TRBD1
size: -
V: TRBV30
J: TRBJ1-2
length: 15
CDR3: CAWSNTDRGKAGYTF
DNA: TGTGCCTGGAGCAATACGGACAGGGGGAAGGCTGGCTACACCTTC

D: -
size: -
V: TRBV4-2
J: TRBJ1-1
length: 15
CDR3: CASSQDSQAYTEAFF
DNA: TGTGCCAGCAGCCAAGATTCCCAGGCGTACACTGAAGCTTTCTTT

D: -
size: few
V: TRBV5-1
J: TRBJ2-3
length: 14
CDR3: CASSSVFSPDTQYF
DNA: TGCGCCAGCAGCTCCGTATTTTCTCCCGATACGCAGTATTTT

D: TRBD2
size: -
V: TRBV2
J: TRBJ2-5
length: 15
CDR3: CASSEGGGYQETQYF
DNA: TGTGCCAGCAGTGAGGGCGGGGGGTACCAAGAGACCCAGTACTTC

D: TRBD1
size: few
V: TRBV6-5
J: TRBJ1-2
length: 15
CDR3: CASSAQDRVAYGYTF
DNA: TGTGCCAGCAGCGCTCAAGACAGGGTAGCCTATGGCTACACCTTC

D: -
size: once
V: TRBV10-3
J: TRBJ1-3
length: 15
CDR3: CAISEGLTSGNTIYF
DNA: TGTGCCATCAGTGAGGGACTAACCTCTGGAAACACCATATATTTT

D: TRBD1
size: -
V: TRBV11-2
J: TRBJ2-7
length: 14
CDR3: CASSPGQGPSEQYF
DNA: TGTGCCAGCAGCCCGGGACAGGGCCCTAGCGAGCAGTACTTC

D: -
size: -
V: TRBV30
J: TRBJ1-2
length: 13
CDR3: CAWGGRGPYGYTF
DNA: TGTGCCTGGGGGGGGAGAGGGCCCTATGGCTACACCTTC

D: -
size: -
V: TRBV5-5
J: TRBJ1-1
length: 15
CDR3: CASSATGGGNTEAFF
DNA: TGTGCCAGCAGCGCAACCGGGGGGGGGAACACTGAAGCTTTCTTT

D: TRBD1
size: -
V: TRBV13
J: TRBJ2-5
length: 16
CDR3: CASSLGHGTGGETQYF
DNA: TGTGCCAGCAGCTTAGGCCACGGGACAGGGGGCGAGACCCAGTACTTC

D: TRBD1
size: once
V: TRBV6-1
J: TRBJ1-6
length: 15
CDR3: CASSQMTGSNSPLHF
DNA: TGTGCCAGCAGCCAAATGACAGGGAGCAATTCACCCCTCCACTTT

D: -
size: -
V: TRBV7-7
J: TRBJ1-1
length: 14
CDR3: CASSRFQGGTEAFF
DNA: TGTGCCAGCAGTCGATTCCAGGGAGGCACTGAAGCTTTCTTT

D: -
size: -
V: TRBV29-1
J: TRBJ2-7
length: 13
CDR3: CSVATIHTYEQYF
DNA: TGCAGCGTTGCGACTATTCACACGTACGAGCAGTACTTC

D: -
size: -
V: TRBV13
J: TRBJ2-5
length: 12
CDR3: CASSSPEETQYF
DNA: TGTGCCAGCAGCTCTCCCGAAGAGACCCAGTACTTC

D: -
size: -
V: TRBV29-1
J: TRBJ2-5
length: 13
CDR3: CSVERGPGQTQYF
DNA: TGCAGCGTTGAACGGGGTCCTGGTCAGACCCAGTACTTC

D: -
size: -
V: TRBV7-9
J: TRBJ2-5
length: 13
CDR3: CASSGANQETQYF
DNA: TGTGCCAGCTCAGGGGCAAACCAAGAGACCCAGTACTTC

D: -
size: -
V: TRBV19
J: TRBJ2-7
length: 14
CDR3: CASSIVAMRYEQYF
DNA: TGTGCCAGTAGTATCGTGGCAATGAGGTACGAGCAGTACTTC

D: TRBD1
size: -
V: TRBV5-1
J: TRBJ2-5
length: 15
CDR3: CASSSGTGGAETQYF
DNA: TGCGCCAGCAGCTCCGGGACAGGGGGCGCAGAGACCCAGTACTTC

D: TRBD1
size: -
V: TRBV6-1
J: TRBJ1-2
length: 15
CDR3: CASSMTGTGIYGYTF
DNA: TGTGCCAGCAGTATGACAGGGACCGGCATCTATGGCTACACCTTC

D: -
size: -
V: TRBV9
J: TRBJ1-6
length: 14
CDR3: CASSGASYNSPLHF
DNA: TGTGCCAGCAGCGGGGCCTCCTATAATTCACCCCTCCACTTT

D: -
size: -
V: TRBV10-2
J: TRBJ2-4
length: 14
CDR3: CASMSGEAKNIQYF
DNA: TGCGCCAGCATGTCTGGAGAAGCCAAAAACATTCAGTACTTC

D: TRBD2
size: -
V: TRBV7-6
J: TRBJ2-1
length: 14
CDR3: CASSLAGGRSEQFF
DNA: TGTGCCAGCAGCTTAGCGGGGGGGAGAAGTGAGCAGTTCTTC

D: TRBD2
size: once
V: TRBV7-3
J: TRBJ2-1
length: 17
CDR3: CASSLPLGLAGGGEQFF
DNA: TGTGCCAGCAGCTTACCCCTAGGACTAGCGGGGGGGGGTGAGCAGTTCTTC

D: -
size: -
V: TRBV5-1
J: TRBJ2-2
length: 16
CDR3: CASSLVAVLSTGELFF
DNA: TGCGCCAGCAGCTTGGTCGCGGTCCTAAGCACCGGGGAGCTGTTTTTT

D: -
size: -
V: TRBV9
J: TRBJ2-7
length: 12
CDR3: CASSGRGYEQYF
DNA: TGTGCCAGCAGCGGGAGGGGTTACGAGCAGTACTTC

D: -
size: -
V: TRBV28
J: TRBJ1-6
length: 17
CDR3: CASSFAGGTTYNSPLHF
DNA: TGTGCCAGCAGTTTCGCGGGCGGGACCACCTATAATTCACCCCTCCACTTT

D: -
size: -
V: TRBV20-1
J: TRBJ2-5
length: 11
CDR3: CSAGTEETQYF
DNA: TGCAGTGCTGGAACGGAGGAGACCCAGTACTTC

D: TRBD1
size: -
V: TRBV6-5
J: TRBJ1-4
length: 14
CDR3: CASSYSTGDEKLFF
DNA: TGTGCCAGCAGTTACTCGACAGGGGACGAAAAACTGTTTTTT

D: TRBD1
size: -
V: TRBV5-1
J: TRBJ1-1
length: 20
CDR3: CASSLAGQGAILNPSTEAFF
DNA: TGCGCCAGCAGCTTGGCCGGACAGGGGGCGATTTTAAACCCTAGCACTGAAGCTTTCTTT

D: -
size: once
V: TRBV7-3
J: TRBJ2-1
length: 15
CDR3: CASSFVMSSYNEQFF
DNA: TGTGCCAGCAGCTTCGTAATGAGCTCCTACAATGAGCAGTTCTTC

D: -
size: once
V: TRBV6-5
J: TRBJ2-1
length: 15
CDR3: CASSYGYSIHNEQFF
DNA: TGTGCCAGCAGTTATGGGTACAGTATCCACAATGAGCAGTTCTTC

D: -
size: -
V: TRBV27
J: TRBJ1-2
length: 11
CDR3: CASSGGYGYTF
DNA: TGTGCCAGCAGCGGGGGGTATGGCTACACCTTC

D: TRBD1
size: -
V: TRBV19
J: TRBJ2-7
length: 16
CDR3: CASSLSSGTGTREQYF
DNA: TGTGCCAGTAGTCTATCCTCCGGGACAGGGACACGCGAGCAGTACTTC

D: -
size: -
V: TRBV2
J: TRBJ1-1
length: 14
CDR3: CASSLTGSNTEAFF
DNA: TGTGCCAGCAGCCTCACAGGATCGAACACTGAAGCTTTCTTT

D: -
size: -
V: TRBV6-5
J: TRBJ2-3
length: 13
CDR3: CASSRIPEDTQYF
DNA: TGTGCCAGCAGCCGGATTCCGGAGGATACGCAGTATTTT

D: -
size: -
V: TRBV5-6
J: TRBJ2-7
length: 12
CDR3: CASSSTGFEQYF
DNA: TGTGCCAGCAGCTCCACAGGGTTCGAGCAGTACTTC

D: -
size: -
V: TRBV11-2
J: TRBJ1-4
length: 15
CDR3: CASSLELISDEKLFF
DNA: TGTGCCAGCAGCTTAGAGCTAATCTCCGATGAAAAACTGTTTTTT

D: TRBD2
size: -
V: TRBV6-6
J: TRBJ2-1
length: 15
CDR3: CASTAGLAGVDEQFF
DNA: TGTGCCAGCACCGCCGGACTAGCGGGGGTCGATGAGCAGTTCTTC

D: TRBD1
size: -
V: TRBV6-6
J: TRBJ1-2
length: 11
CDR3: CASSTTGAPTF
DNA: TGTGCCAGCAGTACAACAGGGGCCCCCACCTTC

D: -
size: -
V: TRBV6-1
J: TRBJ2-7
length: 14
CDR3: CASSSPQKSYEQYF
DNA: TGTGCCAGCAGTTCCCCCCAGAAATCCTACGAGCAGTACTTC